These T cell receptor beta chains were read from a single sample in a study of cytomegalovirus exposure and HLA in healthy donors. Produced via immunoSEQ multiplex PCR; TCRdb's table is partial and in-frame only. The profile shows over 150,000 clones, about four fifths of them singletons. The source material was PBMCs. These receptors came from a man aged 18 to 35 in good health and CMV-seronegative. CDR3s include the opening cysteine and the closing phenylalanine or tryptophan. Each record gives: V gene, J gene, D gene, clone size, CDR3 protein, CDR3 DNA. D genes are given only for firm matches. Only part of the rows carry a size: once, few, many, or a class if the clone is expanded.

v_gene: TRBV18
j_gene: TRBJ2-6
d_gene: TRBD1
abundance: .
CDR3aa: CASSQRVQGQRGANVLTF
CDR3nt: TGTGCCAGCTCACAAAGGGTACAGGGGCAACGGGGGGCCAACGTCCTGACTTTC

v_gene: TRBV28
j_gene: TRBJ2-2
d_gene: TRBD1
abundance: .
CDR3aa: CASSFTATGDRDTGELFF
CDR3nt: TGTGCCAGCAGTTTCACTGCCACAGGGGATCGGGACACCGGGGAGCTGTTTTTT

v_gene: TRBV2
j_gene: TRBJ1-1
d_gene: .
abundance: .
CDR3aa: CASSGHWNTEAFF
CDR3nt: TGTGCCAGCAGTGGACACTGGAACACTGAAGCTTTCTTT

v_gene: TRBV6-6
j_gene: TRBJ1-2
d_gene: .
abundance: .
CDR3aa: CATQGSDYGYTF
CDR3nt: TGTGCCACCCAGGGGTCTGACTATGGCTACACCTTC

v_gene: TRBV10-1
j_gene: TRBJ1-1
d_gene: .
abundance: few
CDR3aa: CASSEDSMNTEAFF
CDR3nt: TGCGCCAGCAGCGAGGACAGTATGAACACTGAAGCTTTCTTT

v_gene: TRBV4-3
j_gene: TRBJ2-3
d_gene: TRBD1
abundance: .
CDR3aa: CASSQEDRASTDTQYF
CDR3nt: TGCGCCAGCAGCCAAGAGGACAGGGCGAGCACAGATACGCAGTATTTT

v_gene: TRBV5-1
j_gene: TRBJ1-1
d_gene: .
abundance: .
CDR3aa: CASSLGGGRAEAFF
CDR3nt: TGCGCCAGCAGCTTGGGGGGGGGAAGGGCTGAAGCTTTCTTT

v_gene: TRBV5-4
j_gene: TRBJ2-2
d_gene: .
abundance: once
CDR3aa: CASSRDTGELFF
CDR3nt: TGTGCCAGCAGCCGGGACACCGGGGAGCTGTTTTTT

v_gene: TRBV18
j_gene: TRBJ1-3
d_gene: .
abundance: few
CDR3aa: CASSPDSDSGNTIYF
CDR3nt: TGTGCCAGCTCACCTGACAGCGACTCTGGAAACACCATATATTTT

v_gene: TRBV29-1
j_gene: TRBJ2-3
d_gene: TRBD1
abundance: .
CDR3aa: CSVGGWVPGQTDTQYF
CDR3nt: TGCAGCGTTGGAGGGTGGGTCCCGGGACAGACAGATACGCAGTATTTT

v_gene: TRBV4-2
j_gene: TRBJ2-7
d_gene: .
abundance: once
CDR3aa: CASSQDPPGDNSYEQYF
CDR3nt: TGTGCCAGCAGCCAAGACCCCCCCGGCGACAACTCCTACGAGCAGTACTTC

v_gene: TRBV25-1
j_gene: TRBJ1-4
d_gene: TRBD1
abundance: .
CDR3aa: CASSETGAGEKLFF
CDR3nt: TGTGCCAGCAGTGAAACAGGGGCGGGTGAAAAACTGTTTTTT

v_gene: TRBV6-1
j_gene: TRBJ1-2
d_gene: TRBD1
abundance: few
CDR3aa: CASSETLGQGIYSNYGYTF
CDR3nt: TGTGCCAGCAGTGAAACCTTAGGACAGGGGATTTATTCTAACTATGGCTACACCTTC